This is a list of T cell receptor beta chains from one sample in a study of T cell responses to AZD1222 COVID-19 vaccine. Here immunoSEQ multiplex PCR was the method, and the copy in TCRdb shows in-frame clones only, minus some. The sample yields more than 95,000 clones, approximately 89% seen once. The specimen comprised peripheral blood, sampled on day 0 of AZD1222 vaccination. The receptor source for this set is an adult in good health. Each CDR3 is given with its conserved first and last residue. A D gene is named only where the DNA matches it firmly. Clone size is given for some rows only: seen once, a few or many times, or a class if the clone is expanded.

abundance,v_gene,j_gene,d_gene,CDR3nt,CDR3aa
NA,TRBV30,TRBJ1-5,TRBD1,TGTGCCTGGAGTGACAGGGGTCAGCCCCAGCATTTT,CAWSDRGQPQHF
once,TRBV11-1,TRBJ2-2,NA,TGTGCCAGCAGCTTAGACTACACCGGGGAGCTGTTTTTT,CASSLDYTGELFF
NA,TRBV7-9,TRBJ1-1,TRBD1,TGTGCCAGGAGGGACAGGGAGAACACTGAAGCTTTCTTT,CARRDRENTEAFF
NA,TRBV10-2,TRBJ2-6,NA,TGCGCCAGCAGTGAGTTACGATTTGGCAGGGAAAGCTCTGGGGCCAACGTCCTGACTTTC,CASSELRFGRESSGANVLTF
NA,TRBV21-1,TRBJ2-5,NA,TGTGCCAGCAGCATGCGACAGGGTGGAGAGACCCAGTACTTC,CASSMRQGGETQYF
NA,TRBV9,TRBJ1-5,TRBD1,TGTGCCAGCAGCGTAGGCGGGACAGGGGATCAGCCCCAGCATTTT,CASSVGGTGDQPQHF
NA,TRBV9,TRBJ2-3,NA,TGTGCCAGCAGCGCCCAGCCGGGGGGAACAGGGCGGGGGTGGACAGATACGCAGTATTTT,CASSAQPGGTGRGWTDTQYF
NA,TRBV3-1/TRBV3-2,TRBJ2-4,NA,TGTGCCAGCAGCCAAGATAACCATGGTTTAAACATTCAGTACTTC,CASSQDNHGLNIQYF
NA,TRBV11-3,TRBJ2-1,TRBD2,TGTGCCAGCAGCTCCCAACCTCTAGCGGGGGTAGGCAATGAGCAGTTCTTC,CASSSQPLAGVGNEQFF
NA,TRBV4-2,TRBJ2-2,NA,TGTGCCAGCAGCCAAGCGGACGCCAGGGAGCTGTTTTTT,CASSQADARELFF
NA,TRBV10-3,TRBJ1-1,TRBD1,TGTGCCATTTCGGACAGGGAAAACACTGAAGCTTTCTTT,CAISDRENTEAFF
NA,TRBV6-5,TRBJ1-5,TRBD1,TGTGCCACCCGACAGGGGCCTCAGCCCCAGCATTTT,CATRQGPQPQHF
NA,TRBV19,TRBJ1-5,TRBD1,TGTGCCAGTAGTACCGGGACAGGGGGACCATATAGCAATCAGCCCCAGCATTTT,CASSTGTGGPYSNQPQHF
NA,TRBV7-9,TRBJ2-7,TRBD1,TGTGCCAGCAGCCTTCGTGGACAGGGTCCATCCTACGAGCAGTACTTC,CASSLRGQGPSYEQYF
NA,TRBV2,TRBJ2-7,NA,TGTGCCAGCAGTGAAGTCCCCGCTACCAGCTCCTACGAGCAGTACTTC,CASSEVPATSSYEQYF
once,TRBV6-5,TRBJ1-2,TRBD1,TGTGCCAGCAGTAGGGACAGTCTCTATGGCTACACCTTC,CASSRDSLYGYTF
NA,TRBV30,TRBJ1-4,NA,TGTGCCTGGAGTGAGCCCAGGGCCAAGTTTTTT,CAWSEPRAKFF
NA,TRBV4-1,TRBJ1-6,NA,TGCGCCAGCAGCCAAGCGAGCTGGGTCAGCTCCTATAATTCACCCCTCCACTTT,CASSQASWVSSYNSPLHF
NA,TRBV6-5,TRBJ1-3,NA,TGTGCCAGCAGTTATAGGATCCTAGATCGAAACACCATATATTTT,CASSYRILDRNTIYF
NA,TRBV3-1/TRBV3-2,TRBJ1-1,TRBD1,TGTGCCAGCAGCCAAGATTCCAGGGGGGCTTTCTTT,CASSQDSRGAFF
NA,TRBV6-5,TRBJ1-2,NA,TGTGCCAGCAGTTACTCTTCGGATAACTATGGCTACACCTTC,CASSYSSDNYGYTF
NA,TRBV7-8,TRBJ2-3,NA,TGTGCCAGCAGCTTTGTGGCAGGGAGCACAGATACGCAGTATTTT,CASSFVAGSTDTQYF
once,TRBV13,TRBJ2-7,NA,TGTGCCAGCAGCTTAATGTGGGGGCAAATGTACGAGCAGTACTTC,CASSLMWGQMYEQYF
NA,TRBV7-6,TRBJ2-1,TRBD1,TGTGCCAGCAGCTTGGCCCCCCTCCCGGGACAGGGTTTACTGCAGTTCTTC,CASSLAPLPGQGLLQFF
NA,TRBV7-2,TRBJ2-1,NA,TGTGCCAGCAGCCCTAGTGGGGGGGCGGGTGAGCAGTTCTTC,CASSPSGGAGEQFF
NA,TRBV11-2,TRBJ1-1,NA,TGTGCCAGCAGCTTAGTTACTGCCCGGGCAGACACTGAAGCTTTCTTT,CASSLVTARADTEAFF
NA,TRBV3-1/TRBV3-2,TRBJ2-1,NA,TGTGCCAGCAGCCAAGAGTATTGGAATGAGCAGTTCTTC,CASSQEYWNEQFF
NA,TRBV20-1,TRBJ2-5,TRBD2,TGCAGTGTGCGGGAGGGAAAGACCCAGTACTTC,CSVREGKTQYF
NA,TRBV5-8,TRBJ1-1,TRBD1,TGTGCCAGCAGCTTGTTGGGACAGCCGAACACTGAAGCTTTCTTT,CASSLLGQPNTEAFF
NA,TRBV7-9,TRBJ1-1,NA,TGTGCCAGCAGCTTACTGGGCGGGTCTGAAGCTTTCTTT,CASSLLGGSEAFF
few,TRBV19,TRBJ1-2,NA,TGTGCCAGTCAAATGGGGCCCCGCCCGTATGGCTACACCTTC,CASQMGPRPYGYTF
NA,TRBV2,TRBJ2-7,NA,TGTGCCAGCAGTGAAGGACGGCCCTTGGACGAGCAGTACTTC,CASSEGRPLDEQYF
NA,TRBV29-1,TRBJ1-1,TRBD1,TGCAGCGCAGGGGGAATGAACACTGAAGCTTTCTTT,CSAGGMNTEAFF
NA,TRBV5-5,TRBJ1-1,TRBD1,TGTGCCAGCAGCCCCTCGACAGGGGAGTACACTGAAGCTTTCTTT,CASSPSTGEYTEAFF
NA,TRBV19,TRBJ1-5,NA,TGTGCCAGTAGTATTAGTTGGGATCAGCCCCAGCATTTT,CASSISWDQPQHF
NA,TRBV9,TRBJ2-5,NA,TGTGCCAGCAGCGGGAGTCCTAGTTCGGAGACCCAGTACTTC,CASSGSPSSETQYF
NA,TRBV12-3/TRBV12-4,TRBJ2-7,NA,TGTGCCAGCAGTTTAGCGCACAGGGACGAGCAGTACTTC,CASSLAHRDEQYF
NA,TRBV6-5,TRBJ1-2,NA,TGTGCCAGCAGTTTAGCAGGGCAGGGCTACACCTTC,CASSLAGQGYTF
NA,TRBV7-6,TRBJ2-5,TRBD1,TGTGCCAGCAGCTCTATCTTTGACAGGGGCCGAGAAGAGACCCAGTACTTC,CASSSIFDRGREETQYF
NA,TRBV30,TRBJ2-1,TRBD1,TGTGCCTGGGGACGGGACAGCTTAAACAATGAGCAGTTCTTC,CAWGRDSLNNEQFF
once,TRBV5-1,TRBJ2-7,NA,TGCGCCAGCAGCTTGGACGGTCAGGACGAGCAGTACTTC,CASSLDGQDEQYF
few,TRBV5-1,TRBJ1-4,NA,TGCGCCAGCAGCTTGGGACAGGCCAATGAAAAACTGTTTTTT,CASSLGQANEKLFF
NA,TRBV2,TRBJ1-4,NA,TGTGCCAGCAGTGAAGCGCGGTATCCCGGAGAAAAACTGTTTTTT,CASSEARYPGEKLFF
NA,TRBV6-2/TRBV6-3,TRBJ2-5,TRBD1,TGTGCCAGCAGTTACAGGGGACAGGGGTACCGGGAGACCCAGTACTTC,CASSYRGQGYRETQYF
NA,TRBV4-2,TRBJ2-1,TRBD2,TGTGCCAGCAGCGTTACCCGGACTAGCGGGGGGGTAAATGAGCAGTTCTTC,CASSVTRTSGGVNEQFF
NA,TRBV5-6,TRBJ2-7,NA,TGTGCCAGCAGGCGGGACTCCTACGAGCAGTACTTC,CASRRDSYEQYF
NA,TRBV19,TRBJ1-5,TRBD1,TGTGCCAGTAGTATACAGGGGGTTAGCAATCAGCCCCAGCATTTT,CASSIQGVSNQPQHF
NA,TRBV5-1,TRBJ1-6,NA,TGCGCCAGCAGCTTGGCAGGGTCTCGTTGGAATTCACCCCTCCACTTT,CASSLAGSRWNSPLHF
NA,TRBV6-5,TRBJ1-2,TRBD1,TGTGCCAGCAGTTACTCGGGGACAGCCTTAAACTATGGCTACACCTTC,CASSYSGTALNYGYTF
once,TRBV27,TRBJ1-2,NA,TGTGCCAGCAGCCCGGGACGGAATAACTATGGCTACACCTTC,CASSPGRNNYGYTF
NA,TRBV19,TRBJ1-1,TRBD1,TGTGCCAGTAGTCGACAGGGCGACACTGAAGCTTTCTTT,CASSRQGDTEAFF